This TCR beta chain was found in a study of shared clonotypes between healthy human individuals. Study-level points and caveats: In the sorted subsets, rarefaction showed sequencing was incomplete despite large depth. Represented genetic and exposure-history diversity was restricted by having few donors.

Deep was the level at which the assay was run. The repertoire was sequenced with immunoSEQ multiplex PCR; TCRdb's copy has only in-frame clones and lacks some. The table records some 1.1 million clones, approximately 75% of them present only once. CDR3 length: 13 amino acids. Germline V gene lookup returns CDR1 SQVTM and CDR2 ANQGSEA. Trimming took off 7 bases at V and 0 bases at J, with 13 bases between the two ends. Notes on this clone: Its target is not known.

The clonotype originates from a man younger than 35 in good health. Some clones in this sample may be carry-over from other donors' samples. Input material: memory CD4+ T cells from PBMCs. Indicated subset: CD45RA-negative fraction. The chain has TRBV29-1 and TRBJ2-7; TRBD1 might be the D (7 bases). The CDR3 DNA reads TGCAGCGCCCAGGGGGGCCCCTCCTACGAGCAGTACTTC. Translation: CSAQGGPSYEQYF.